The rows below give T cell receptor beta chains drawn from one sample of a study of radiation and T cells in renal cell carcinoma. Using immunoSEQ multiplex PCR, the repertoire was profiled, and TCRdb retains in-frame clones only, with some absent. The sample lists about 140,000 clones, around four fifths occurring once. The source material was blood, sampled from a patient whose treatment included radiotherapy and nephrectomy. The receptor source for this set is a woman aged 50 to 65 with renal cell carcinoma. Both conserved end residues are part of each CDR3.

v_call cdr3_aa
TRBV7-9 CASSTDSSYEQYF
TRBV10-1 CASNPVWGQYGYTF
TRBV28 CASNLAGKQTYEQYF
TRBV15 CATSRDYGGGTRAKNIQYF
TRBV5-5 CASSLGLLVASDGYTF
TRBV4-3 CASSRGHTYEQYF
TRBV10-1 CATSLGHEQYF
TRBV7-2 CASSSSRDSPVAHEQYF
TRBV7-2 CASSRDRAQGNTIYF
TRBV27 CASSLDWVLGTEAFF
TRBV6-1 CATNGWGNSNQPQHF
TRBV7-2 CASRWTSGKRVNTQYF
TRBV29-1 CSVGPPGGKLFF
TRBV7-9 CASSPRVTSYEQYF
TRBV6-5 CATQPGSRAYGYTF
TRBV27 CASSRAGIGGYTF
TRBV29-1 CSVEGKGWIAYTF
TRBV6-5 CASSYLGGRGNTIYF
TRBV7-6 CASSPSGRGMDEQYF
TRBV9 CASSIGEEAFF
TRBV9 CASSVEPSGNYYEQYF
TRBV21-1 CASSKENGGTSSYEQYF
TRBV19 CASRWGTEGEKLFF
TRBV19 CASRTDQGEAFF
TRBV20-1 CSARDQETQYF
TRBV5-3 CARTGVLAYSYEQYF
TRBV19 CASREDRATGELFF
TRBV5-4 CASSLVLAGASTDTQYF
TRBV5-4 CATGAKTQYF
TRBV7-9 CASSLGTHDEAFF
TRBV7-2 CASSYGSRWEQYF
TRBV5-1 CASSLNPGFIEKLFF
TRBV30 CAWSYNSYEQYF
TRBV4-3 CASSQDWVPGLSYEQYF
TRBV28 CASSPQHNQPQHF
TRBV4-2 CASSQETSTDTQYF
TRBV10-3 CAISEIGGKNTEAFF